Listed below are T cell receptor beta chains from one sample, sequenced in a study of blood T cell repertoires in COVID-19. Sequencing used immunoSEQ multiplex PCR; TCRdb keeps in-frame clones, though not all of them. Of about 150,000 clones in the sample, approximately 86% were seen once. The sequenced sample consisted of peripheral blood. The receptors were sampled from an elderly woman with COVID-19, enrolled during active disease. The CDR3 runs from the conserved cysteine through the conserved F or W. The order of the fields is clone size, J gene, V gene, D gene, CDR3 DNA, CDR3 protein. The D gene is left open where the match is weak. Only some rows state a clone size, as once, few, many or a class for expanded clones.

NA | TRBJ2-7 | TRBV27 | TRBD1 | TGTGCCAGCAGTTTGTTCCGGGACAGGGTAAACGAGCAGTACTTC | CASSLFRDRVNEQYF
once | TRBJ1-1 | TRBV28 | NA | TGTGCCAGCAGTTTGGAGTTGAACACTGAAGCTTTCTTT | CASSLELNTEAFF
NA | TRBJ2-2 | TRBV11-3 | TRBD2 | TGTGCCAGCAGCTTAGGACTAGCGGGGAACACCGGGGAGCTGTTTTTT | CASSLGLAGNTGELFF
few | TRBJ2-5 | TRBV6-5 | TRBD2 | TGTGCCAGCAGTTACTCGACCGGGAGGGCCCAAGAGACCCAGTACTTC | CASSYSTGRAQETQYF
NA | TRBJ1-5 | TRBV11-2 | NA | TGTGCCAGCAGCTACACAGGCAATCAGCCCCAGCATTTT | CASSYTGNQPQHF
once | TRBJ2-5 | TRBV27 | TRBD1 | TGTGCCAGCGTCCCCCGGGACAGCCAAGAGACCCAGTACTTC | CASVPRDSQETQYF
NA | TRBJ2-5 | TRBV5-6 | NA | TGTGCCAGCAGCTTGTCTAGCAGACGAGAGACCCAGTACTTC | CASSLSSRRETQYF
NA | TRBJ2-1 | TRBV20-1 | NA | TGCAGTGCTAGTTTGGGGGCTAGCGGTTACAATGAGCAGTTCTTC | CSASLGASGYNEQFF
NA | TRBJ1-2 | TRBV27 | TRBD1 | TGTGCCAGCAGTTCGAGGGGGCAGGGGGGCTACACCTTC | CASSSRGQGGYTF
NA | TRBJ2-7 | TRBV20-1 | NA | TGCAGTGCCGGCTACGAGCAGTACTTC | CSAGYEQYF
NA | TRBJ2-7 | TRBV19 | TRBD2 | TGTGCCAGTACCCCTCGGGGGGGACTAGCGGTTCCAGGGGACGAGCAGTACTTC | CASTPRGGLAVPGDEQYF
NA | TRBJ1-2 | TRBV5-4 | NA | TGTGCCAGCAGCCCTGAAGCGTCAGGGCTCTATGGCTACACCTTC | CASSPEASGLYGYTF